This entry is about one T cell receptor (beta chain). The data are from a study of cytomegalovirus exposure and HLA in healthy donors. The PCR made use of 60 Vbeta and 13 Jbeta primers. Sequencing was performed with immunoSEQ multiplex PCR; in TCRdb, only in-frame clones are kept and a portion is missing. The sample yields nearly 200,000 clones, roughly 80% seen once. The CDR3 spans 14 residues. V dropped 6 bases and J dropped 2; count of bases not matched to a gene: 6. Germline V CDR1 and CDR2: SNHLY, FYNNEI. This clonotype was sampled from a woman in her twenties or thirties in good health and CMV-seropositive. The sequenced sample consisted of PBMCs. The V call is TRBV2, the J call TRBJ2-7; 8 bases are shared with TRBD1. The chain's CDR3 is CASRETGATYEQYF. CDR3 coding DNA: TGTGCCAGCAGAGAGACAGGGGCCACCTACGAGCAGTACTTC.